The TCR beta chain described here comes from a study of T cell responses to AZD1222 COVID-19 vaccine. The V end was cut by 4 bases, the J end by 5 bases, with 5 bases between. Germline V lookup: CDR1 SNHLY, CDR2 FYNNEI. The CDR3 consists of 11 residues. The protocol was immunoSEQ multiplex PCR, while the TCRdb copy is restricted to in-frame clones and leaves out a portion. The sample has over 100,000 clones; around 86% are singletons. The chain recombines TRBV2 with TRBJ2-5, with D uncertain. Source: peripheral blood, taken on day 0 of AZD1222 vaccination. This clonotype originated in an adult in good health. The CDR3 DNA follows: TGTGCCAGCAGTGGGCCCGAGACCCAGTACTTC. Amino acids: CASSGPETQYF.